The clone carrying this TCR beta chain has a count of ten or more. Its antigen remains unidentified. The data originate from a study of neurological immune-mediated disorders. Study results and limitations: When the repertoires were sorted by phylogenetic grouping, those of 18 of 34 multiple sclerosis patients ended up in one related-CDR3 cluster, a possible signature.

The unsorted libraries originated from 2 million PBMCs kept at -80 C. CDR3 length: 14 amino acids. V shed 6 bases and J 2 bases; nucleotides not matched to a gene: 4. Germline V CDR1 and CDR2: MNHEY, SVGAGI. TCRdb called the 5' RACE reads again in MiXCR, with one record for every CDR3 protein. The sample has about 70,000 distinct CDR3 sequences; around 3% are singletons. This chain joins TRBV6-5 and TRBJ2-7; 10 bases fit TRBD1. The specimen sequenced was PBMCs. The TCR sequence derives from a woman between 50 and 59 years old with multiple sclerosis. The CDR3 DNA follows: TGTGCCAGCAGCCCCGGACAGGGGGCCTACGAGCAGTACGTC. As protein: CASSPGQGAYEQYV.